The 5 T cell receptor beta chains presented below share a single source sample, sequenced in a study of blood T cell repertoires in COVID-19. Sequencing was performed with immunoSEQ multiplex PCR; in TCRdb, only in-frame clones are kept and a portion is missing. The sample has about 240,000 clones, just under 85% seen once. The sequenced sample consisted of peripheral blood. These receptors all stem from a man in his fifties with acute or convalescent COVID-19.

The gene calls are TRBV5-1 and TRBJ1-5, with TRBD1 as a possible D gene (5 bases). Germline CDR1 SGHRS, CDR2 YFSETQ. V lost 0 bases and J lost 1, with 5 bases in between. CDR3 length: 14 amino acids. The CDR3 reads CASSLGQSNQPQHF. The CDR3 DNA sequence: TGCGCCAGCAGCTTGGGACAGAGCAATCAGCCCCAGCATTTT. The complete variable domain, with remaining parts taken from reference TRBV5-1 and TRBJ1-5, reads KAGVTQTPRYLIKTRGQQVTLSCSPISGHRSVSWYQQTPGQGLQFLFEYFSETQRNKGNFPGRFSGRQFSNSRSEMNVSTLELGDSALYLCASSLGQSNQPQHFGDGTRLSIL.

The J gene is TRBJ1-2, the V gene TRBV30; no reliable D call. Per the germline V gene, CDR1 is GTSNPN and CDR2 is SVGIG (reference sequence). Trimming cost V 2 bases and J 9 bases, with 10 bases left between them. This CDR3 is 11 amino acids long. The chain's CDR3 is CAWSPGVSYTF. The CDR3 DNA follows: TGTGCCTGGAGTCCGGGAGTGAGCTACACCTTC.

In this sample, this clone turned up a few times. This chain connects TRBV11-3 to TRBJ2-2; D perhaps matches TRBD2 (5 bases). The CDR3 is made up of 13 amino acids. In germline, CDR1 is SGHNT, CDR2 YENEEA. V was pared by 2 bases and J by 14 bases, with 15 bases between. In DNA, the CDR3 is TGTGCCAGCAGCTTACTCGGGGTCGCTTTCCTGTTTTTT. This translates into CASSLLGVAFLFF.

The V and J genes are TRBV9 and TRBJ1-1; D may be TRBD1 (6 bases). Trimming cost V 2 bases and J 5 bases, with 10 bases left between them. The CDR3 totals 13 residues. Germline V gives CDR1 SGDLS, CDR2 YYNGEE. As DNA, the CDR3 is TGTGCCAGCAGCGTCGGGGGGGCGACTGAAGCTTTCTTT. It encodes CASSVGGATEAFF.

The chain couples TRBV5-1 to TRBJ1-1; D not certain. There are 13 residues in the CDR3. V was shortened by 5 bases and J by 1 base, with 9 bases between the two germline ends. Germline V CDR1 and CDR2: SGHRS, YFSETQ. The CDR3 DNA reads TGCGCCAGCAGGGCTGGAGAGAACACTGAAGCTTTCTTT. The encoded protein is CASRAGENTEAFF.